This TCR beta chain is from a study of Graves' ophthalmopathy and Graves' hyperthyroidism. Someone took the PBMCs out of about 10 ml of fresh peripheral blood. This clonotype was recorded at least ten times. As the template, RNA transcripts were used to amplify TCR beta CDR3 regions. HTBI primers primed a first-round RT-PCR, and a second-round multiplex PCR followed. A single record per CDR3 protein comes from TCRdb applying MiXCR to the multiplex PCR reads. The sample includes some 360,000 distinct CDR3 sequences, 17% of them seen just once. The specimen was peripheral blood. This sequence was found in an adult woman with stable Graves' hyperthyroidism.

The CDR3 protein is CASSTGALHSPLHF. The CDR3, as DNA: TGTGCCAGCAGTACAGGGGCCCTCCATTCACCCCTCCACTTT. The genes are TRBV12-3 or TRBV12-4 and TRBJ1-6; 7 nucleotides line up with TRBD1. Unmatched junction bases numbered 6, after V lost 5 bases and J lost 8 bases. The CDR3 is 14 residues long.